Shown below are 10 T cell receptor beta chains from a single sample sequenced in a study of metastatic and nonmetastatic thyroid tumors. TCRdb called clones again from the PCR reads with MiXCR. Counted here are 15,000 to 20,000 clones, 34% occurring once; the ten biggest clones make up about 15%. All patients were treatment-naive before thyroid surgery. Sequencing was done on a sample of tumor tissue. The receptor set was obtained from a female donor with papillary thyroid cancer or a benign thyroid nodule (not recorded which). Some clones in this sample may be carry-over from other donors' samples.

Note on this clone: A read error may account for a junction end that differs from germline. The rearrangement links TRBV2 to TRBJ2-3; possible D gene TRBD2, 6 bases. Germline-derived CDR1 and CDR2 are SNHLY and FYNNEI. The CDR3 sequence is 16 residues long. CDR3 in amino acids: CASSEFVPSARGTQSF. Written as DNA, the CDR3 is TGTGCCAGCAGTGAATTTGTCCCTAGCGCTAGAGGTACTCAGTCTTTT.

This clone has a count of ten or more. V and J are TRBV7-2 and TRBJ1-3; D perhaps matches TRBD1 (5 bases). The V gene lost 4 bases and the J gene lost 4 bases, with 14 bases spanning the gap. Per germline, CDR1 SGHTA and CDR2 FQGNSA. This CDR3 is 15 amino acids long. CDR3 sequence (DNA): TGTGCCAGCAGCTGGGGACTCGCAGGGGGAAACACCATATATTTT. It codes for CASSWGLAGGNTIYF. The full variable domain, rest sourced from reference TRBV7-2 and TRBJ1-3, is GAGVSQSPSNKVTEKGKDVELRCDPISGHTALYWYRQSLGQGLEFLIYFQGNSAPDKSGLPSDRFSAERTGGSVSTLTIQRTQQEDSAVYLCASSWGLAGGNTIYFGEGSWLTVV.

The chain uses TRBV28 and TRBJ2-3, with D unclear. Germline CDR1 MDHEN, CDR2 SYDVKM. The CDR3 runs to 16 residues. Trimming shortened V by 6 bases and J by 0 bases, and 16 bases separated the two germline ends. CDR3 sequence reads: CASSPCGVGSTDTQYF. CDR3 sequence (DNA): TGTGCCAGCAGCCCGTGTGGTGTCGGTAGCACAGATACGCAGTATTTT.

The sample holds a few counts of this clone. CDR3 in amino acids: CASSFTGTVDGYTF. The DNA of the CDR3 is TGTGCCAGCAGTTTCACCGGGACAGTAGACGGCTACACCTTC. The J gene is TRBJ1-2, the V gene TRBV6-5; TRBD1 agrees at 7 bases. Germline V gene sequence: CDR1 MNHEY, CDR2 SVGAGI. Trimming removed 4 bases from V and 8 bases from J; junction bases left unmatched: 10. The CDR3 is made up of 14 amino acids.

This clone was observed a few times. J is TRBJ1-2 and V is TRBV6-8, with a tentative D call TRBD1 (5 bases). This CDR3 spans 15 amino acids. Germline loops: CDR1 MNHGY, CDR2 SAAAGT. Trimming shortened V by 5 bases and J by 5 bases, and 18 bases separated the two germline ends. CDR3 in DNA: TGTGCCAGCAGTGGATCCGAGGCAGGGCCTTATGGCTACACCTTC. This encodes CASSGSEAGPYGYTF.

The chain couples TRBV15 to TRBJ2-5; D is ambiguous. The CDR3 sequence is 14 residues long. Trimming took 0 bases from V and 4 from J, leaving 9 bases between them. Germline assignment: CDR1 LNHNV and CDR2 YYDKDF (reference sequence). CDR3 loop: CATSRDSQSETQYF. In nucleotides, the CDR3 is TGTGCCACCAGCAGAGATTCACAGTCAGAGACCCAGTACTTC.

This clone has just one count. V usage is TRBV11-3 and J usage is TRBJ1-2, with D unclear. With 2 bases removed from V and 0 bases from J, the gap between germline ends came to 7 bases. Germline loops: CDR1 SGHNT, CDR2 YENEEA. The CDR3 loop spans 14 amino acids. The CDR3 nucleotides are TGTGCCAGCAGCTTACGGGGATCTAACTATGGCTACACCTTC. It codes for CASSLRGSNYGYTF. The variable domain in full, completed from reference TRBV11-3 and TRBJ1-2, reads EAGVVQSPRYKIIEKKQPVAFWCNPISGHNTLYWYLQNLGQGPELLIRYENEEAVDDSQLPKDRFSAERLKGVDSTLKIQPAELGDSAVYLCASSLRGSNYGYTFGSGTRLTVV.

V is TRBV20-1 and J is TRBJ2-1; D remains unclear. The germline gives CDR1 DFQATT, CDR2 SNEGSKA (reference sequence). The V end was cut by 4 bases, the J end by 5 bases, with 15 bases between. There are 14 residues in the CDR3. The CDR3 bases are TGCAGTGCTACTCCTGAGGCGTCGAACAATGAGCAGTTCTTC. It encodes CSATPEASNNEQFF.

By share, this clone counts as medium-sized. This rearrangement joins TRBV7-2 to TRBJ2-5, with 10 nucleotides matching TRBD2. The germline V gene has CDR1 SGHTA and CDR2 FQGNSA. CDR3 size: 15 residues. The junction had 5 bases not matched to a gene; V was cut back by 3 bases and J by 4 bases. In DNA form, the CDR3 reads TGTGCCAGCAGCTTTAGCGGGAGGTACGGAGAGACCCAGTACTTC. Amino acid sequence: CASSFSGRYGETQYF.

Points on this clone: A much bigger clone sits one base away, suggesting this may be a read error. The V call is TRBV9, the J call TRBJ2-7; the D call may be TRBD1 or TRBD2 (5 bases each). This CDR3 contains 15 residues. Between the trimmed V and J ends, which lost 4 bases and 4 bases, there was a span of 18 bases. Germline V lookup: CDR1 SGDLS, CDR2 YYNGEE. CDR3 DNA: TGTGCCAGCAGCCCAGGGCACGGGACGGGTTACGAGCAGTACTTC. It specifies CASSPGHGTGYEQYF.